This T cell receptor (beta chain) is drawn from a study of TIL therapy for anti-PD-1-resistant metastatic lung cancer. Across the study: Progressing patients received lymphodepletion, expanded TIL infusion and IL-2.

The time point: pre-treatment sample, taken before nivolumab and TIL therapy. The immunoSEQ assay was v3. Libraries were sequenced to roughly 2 million read pairs (survey) or 5-6 million (deep). The protocol was immunoSEQ multiplex PCR, while the TCRdb copy is restricted to in-frame clones and leaves out a portion. The sample has about 45,000 clones, around 79% seen once. V lost 2 bases and J lost 4; bases outside the gene matches: 11. Per the germline V gene, CDR1 is KGHSH and CDR2 is LQKENI. This CDR3 comprises 17 residues. The clonotype comes from a man aged 70 or older with non-small cell lung cancer. The rearrangement joins TRBV18 to TRBJ2-5; 9 bases agree with TRBD2. Specimen: blood, collected at baseline. The CDR3 protein is CASSPIPSGTGLETQYF. The CDR3 nucleotides are TGTGCCAGCTCACCAATTCCTAGCGGGACTGGTCTAGAGACCCAGTACTTC.